These 24 T cell receptor beta chains were sequenced from one sample in a study of blood T cell repertoires in COVID-19. The repertoire was sequenced with immunoSEQ multiplex PCR; TCRdb's copy has only in-frame clones and lacks some. The table records some 170,000 clones, 82% of them present only once. Material for sequencing was peripheral blood. These receptors originate from a woman in her 70s with acute or convalescent COVID-19.

This rearrangement joins TRBV11-2 to TRBJ2-2, with 8 bases that match TRBD2. This CDR3 has 14 residues. Germline values: CDR1 SGHAT, CDR2 FQNNGV. J was trimmed by 5 bases and V by 2 bases; bases with no gene match: 1. Here the CDR3 reads CASSLSSGTGELFF. CDR3 nucleotide sequence: TGTGCCAGCAGCTTATCTAGCGGGACCGGGGAGCTGTTTTTT. Based on the CDR3 plus reference TRBV11-2 and TRBJ2-2, the full variable domain is EAGVAQSPRYKIIEKRQSVAFWCNPISGHATLYWYQQILGQGPKLLIQFQNNGVVDDSQLPKDRFSAERLKGVDSTLKIQPAKLEDSAVYLCASSLSSGTGELFFGEGSRLTVL.

The gene calls are TRBV10-3 and TRBJ2-7; 12 nucleotides agree with TRBD1. The length of the CDR3 is 16 residues. Germline-derived CDR1 and CDR2 are ENHRY and SYGVKD. V was clipped by 6 bases and J by 7 bases; unmatched bases: 13. The CDR3 loop reads CAIRNNQGQGAREQYF. Here the CDR3 DNA reads TGTGCCATCAGGAATAATCAGGGACAGGGGGCTCGAGAGCAGTACTTC.

This clone was seen just once. The chain recombines TRBV5-1 with TRBJ2-1, with D possibly matching TRBD1 (5 bases). With 1 base removed from V and 0 bases from J, the gap between germline ends came to 8 bases. The CDR3 is 15 residues long. The germline V gene encodes CDR1 SGHRS and CDR2 YFSETQ. CDR3 in DNA: TGCGCCAGCAGCTTGTTTCAGGGCTCCTACAATGAGCAGTTCTTC. This sequence encodes CASSLFQGSYNEQFF.

This clone was recorded once. The chain combines TRBV6-5 with TRBJ2-5; D is unclear. This CDR3 comprises 14 residues. Germline assignment: CDR1 MNHEY and CDR2 SVGAGI. The V end was cut by 0 bases, the J end by 1 base, with 6 bases between. As DNA, the CDR3 is TGTGCCAGCAGTTACTCGACGGGCCAAGAGACCCAGTACTTC. Encoded protein: CASSYSTGQETQYF.

V is TRBV5-6 and J is TRBJ2-7; D might be TRBD1 (5 bases). Germline V gene data show CDR1 as SGHDT and CDR2 as YYEEEE. This CDR3 spans 14 amino acids. V was trimmed by 0 bases and J by 1 base, leaving 8 bases between them. The CDR3 DNA reads as TGTGCCAGCAGCTTGGCGCAGGGTTCCTACGAGCAGTACTTC. Translated: CASSLAQGSYEQYF.

The gene calls are TRBV7-2 and TRBJ1-4; D uncertain. With 2 bases removed from V and 3 bases from J, the gap between germline ends came to 7 bases. The length of the CDR3 is 14 residues. CDR1 is SGHTA and CDR2 is FQGNSA in the germline V gene. The CDR3 here is CASSLNGANEKLFF. CDR3 nucleotide sequence: TGTGCCAGCAGCTTAAACGGGGCTAATGAAAAACTGTTTTTT. Looking up the rest from reference TRBV7-2 and TRBJ1-4 gives the full variable domain: GAGVSQSPSNKVTEKGKDVELRCDPISGHTALYWYRQSLGQGLEFLIYFQGNSAPDKSGLPSDRFSAERTGGSVSTLTIQRTQQEDSAVYLCASSLNGANEKLFFGSGTQLSVL.

The CDR3 sequence: CASSHSYPRWDRGRLGNTIYF. CDR3 nucleotides: TGTGCCAGCAGCCATTCTTATCCTAGGTGGGACAGGGGGCGTCTTGGAAACACCATATATTTT. V and J are TRBV3-1 (or the pseudogene TRBV3-2) and TRBJ1-3, with 12 bases aligning to TRBD1. The CDR3 consists of 21 residues. Losses at the gene ends were 3 bases for V and 3 bases for J; bases not matched to a gene: 18. From germline, CDR1 is LGHDT and CDR2 YNNKEL (reference sequence).

The chain has TRBV6-5 and TRBJ1-1; 10 nucleotides agree with TRBD1. There are 15 residues in the CDR3. Looked up from germline, CDR1 is MNHEY and CDR2 is SVGAGI. Trimming cost V 7 bases and J 1 base; bases outside gene matches: 6. CDR3 sequence: CASTRTGGPNTEAFF. The CDR3 nucleotides read TGTGCCAGCACCAGGACAGGGGGGCCGAACACTGAAGCTTTCTTT.

V gene TRBV5-6 combines with J gene TRBJ2-1; D unresolved. Germline CDR1 SGHDT, CDR2 YYEEEE. CDR3 length equals 13 residues. V was shortened by 2 bases and J by 6 bases, with 9 bases between the two germline ends. The CDR3 DNA reads as TGTGCCAGCAGCTTATCAGGTATCAATGAGCAGTTCTTC. This codes for CASSLSGINEQFF.

The V and J genes are TRBV11-3 and TRBJ2-2; D gene ambiguous. Trimming shortened V by 6 bases and J by 2 bases, and 7 bases separated the two germline ends. The CDR3 is 13 residues long. Germline V gives CDR1 SGHNT, CDR2 YENEEA. As DNA, the CDR3 is TGTGCCAGCAGGGCGGTTAACACCGGGGAGCTGTTTTTT. Its protein is CASRAVNTGELFF.

This clone was seen only a few times. The chain carries TRBV28 and TRBJ1-5, with TRBD1 as a possible D gene (5 bases). The CDR3 runs to 18 residues. Germline loops: CDR1 MDHEN, CDR2 SYDVKM. The V end was cut by 2 bases, the J end by 6 bases, with 23 bases between. The CDR3 nucleotides read TGTGCCAGCAGTTTACAGGGTTTAGCTCGACCCCAGGGTCAGCCCCAGCATTTT. Residues: CASSLQGLARPQGQPQHF.

V usage is TRBV5-4 and J usage is TRBJ1-2; 7 bases match TRBD1. The CDR3 has 13 residues. The V segment lost 5 bases and the J segment 3 bases; nucleotides outside the gene matches: 4. Per the germline V gene, CDR1 is SGHNT and CDR2 is YYREEE (reference sequence). CDR3 loop: CASSPDRDYGYTF. The CDR3 DNA reads TGTGCCAGCAGTCCTGACAGGGACTATGGCTACACCTTC.

The rearrangement uses TRBV11-2 and TRBJ1-1, with TRBD1 identical over 8 bases. The CDR3 consists of 14 residues. V gave up 4 bases and J gave up 0 bases; unmatched junction bases: 1. Germline-derived CDR1 and CDR2 are SGHAT and FQNNGV. CDR3 in DNA: TGTGCCAGCAGCTGGGACAGGCTGAACACTGAAGCTTTCTTT. This translates into CASSWDRLNTEAFF.

This sequence joins TRBV30 and TRBJ2-7; TRBD2 agrees at 8 bases. Germline V lookup: CDR1 GTSNPN, CDR2 SVGIG (reference sequence). Trimming cost V 3 bases and J 3 bases; bases outside gene matches: 7. This CDR3 is built from 14 residues. CDR3 in DNA: TGTGCCTGGAGGCCGGGGACTAGATACTACGAGCAGTACTTC. Translated, it gives CAWRPGTRYYEQYF.

This clone is termed large. The chain employs TRBV7-9 and TRBJ1-6; 7 positions agree with TRBD1. CDR3 length: 16 amino acids. Germline CDR1 reads SEHNR; CDR2 reads FQNEAQ (reference sequence). V lost 5 bases and J lost 0; bases outside the gene matches: 4. The CDR3 here is CASSATGSSYNSPLHF. The CDR3 nucleotides are TGTGCCAGCAGCGCGACAGGGAGCTCCTATAATTCACCCCTCCACTTT.

The rearrangement joins TRBV30 to TRBJ1-2; the D is unclear. Trimming left V 6 bases short and J 4 bases short, with 15 bases between. The CDR3 is 13 amino acids. The germline V gene has CDR1 GTSNPN and CDR2 SVGIG (reference sequence). CDR3 coding DNA: TGTGCCTGCCTCGAGGCGGGAGTCTATGGCTACACCTTC. Its protein product is CACLEAGVYGYTF.

The chain uses TRBV4-1 and TRBJ2-1; 15 bases are a match to TRBD2. The V and J ends lost 0 bases and 14 bases, in that order; junction bases with no gene match: 11. CDR1 and CDR2 from the germline V gene are MGHRA and YSYEKL. The CDR3 spans 17 residues. CDR3 bases: TGCGCCAGCAGCCAAGATAGGGGGACTAGCGGGGGGCCTCGAGAGTTCTTC. It codes for CASSQDRGTSGGPREFF.

This chain connects TRBV30 to TRBJ2-7, with 12 bases matching TRBD2. Germline loops: CDR1 GTSNPN, CDR2 SVGIG (reference sequence). The CDR3 loop spans 15 amino acids. The V segment lost 2 bases and the J segment 2 bases; nucleotides outside the gene matches: 4. CDR3 loop: CAWSIGLAGPYEQYF. The CDR3 bases are TGTGCCTGGAGTATTGGACTAGCGGGGCCCTACGAGCAGTACTTC.

The rearrangement links TRBV6-1 to TRBJ2-1; 11 bases match TRBD2. V trimming: 4 bases; J trimming: 9 bases; junction bases outside the gene matches: 14. Germline CDR1 is MNHNS and CDR2 is SASEGT. The CDR3 is 17 residues long. The CDR3 spells CASSVRRLAGGFTEQFF. In DNA form, the CDR3 reads TGTGCCAGCAGTGTACGGCGGCTAGCGGGGGGATTTACTGAGCAGTTCTTC.

The J gene is TRBJ1-2, the V gene TRBV6-5; weak D call: TRBD1 (5 bases). With 6 bases removed from V and 7 bases from J, the gap between germline ends came to 9 bases. The CDR3 covers 11 residues. Germline loops: CDR1 MNHEY, CDR2 SVGAGI. The CDR3 DNA reads TGTGCCAGCAGCGCCCAGGGTGGCTACACCTTC. Protein sequence: CASSAQGGYTF.

The V and J genes are TRBV5-4 and TRBJ2-2; a possible D gene is TRBD1 (6 bases). The CDR3 runs 15 residues. The germline CDR1 and CDR2 sequences are SGHNT and YYREEE (reference sequence). Trimming took off 3 bases at V and 5 bases at J, with 14 bases between the two ends. For the CDR3, the DNA is TGTGCCAGCAGCTCTCCCGACCAGGGGACCGGGGAGCTGTTTTTT. As protein: CASSSPDQGTGELFF.

The chain couples TRBV4-1 to TRBJ2-5; weak D call: TRBD2 (7 bases). V dropped 8 bases and J dropped 2 bases, with 12 bases sitting between them. The CDR3 covers 13 residues. Looked up from germline, CDR1 is MGHRA and CDR2 is YSYEKL. CDR3 residues: CASGRGIQETQYF. The DNA for the CDR3 is TGCGCCAGCGGGAGGGGGATTCAAGAGACCCAGTACTTC.

This chain links TRBV7-3 with TRBJ1-1; D might be TRBD1 (6 bases). V was cut by 0 bases and J by 1 base, with 12 bases left in between. CDR1 SGHTA and CDR2 FQGTGA come from the germline V gene. This CDR3 is 16 amino acids long. The CDR3 reads CASSLTGDKSNTEAFF. The CDR3 DNA is TGTGCCAGCAGCTTAACGGGGGACAAATCGAACACTGAAGCTTTCTTT.

The chain employs TRBV19 and TRBJ1-5; 9 bases fit TRBD1. Germline CDR1 LNHDA, CDR2 SQIVND (reference sequence). Trimming took 5 bases from V and 7 from J; bases not matched to a gene: 12. The CDR3 covers 16 residues. Written as DNA, the CDR3 is TGTGCCAGTAGTCTTGCCGGGACAGGGAGTGGGCAGCCCCAGCATTTT. Its translation is CASSLAGTGSGQPQHF.